These T cell receptor beta chains were read from a single sample in a study of OX40 agonist ivuxolimab in advanced cancers. Generated by immunoSEQ multiplex PCR, the TCRdb table keeps only in-frame clones and is missing some. Of 30,000 or so clones in the sample, roughly nine tenths were seen once. The input for sequencing was CD4+ or CD8+ T cells sorted from blood, taken in a trial of the OX40 agonist ivuxolimab. The receptors originated from an adult with an advanced solid tumor such as melanoma, head and neck, liver or kidney cancer. Both conserved end residues are trimmed from each CDR3.

j_gene	v_gene	CDR3aa
TRBJ2-7	TRBV5-6	ASSLGLAGWSYEQY
TRBJ1-1	TRBV12-5	ASGLGILGGTEAF
TRBJ2-3	TRBV7-9	AGIAGRTDTQY
TRBJ2-1	TRBV14	ASSPGLAGEYNEQF
TRBJ2-2	TRBV5-1	ASSFSLDRPNTGELF
TRBJ2-1	TRBV15	ATSRPLVGYHNEQF
TRBJ1-1	TRBV19	ASSYRSWNTEAF
TRBJ2-1	TRBV11-3	ASSLINSHYNKQF
TRBJ2-1	TRBV4-3	ASSQGTSSYNEQF
TRBJ1-3	TRBV13	ASSLMGQGSDTIY
TRBJ1-1	TRBV2	ASRVLVTGGSTEAF
TRBJ1-1	TRBV4-2	ASSQTTTGGSAEAF
TRBJ1-5	TRBV19	ASSISEGRNQPQH
TRBJ2-5	TRBV2	ASSVRLAGDYQETQY
TRBJ1-2	TRBV2	ASSDRGVQGGNYGYT
TRBJ2-7	TRBV7-6	ASSLSLLRGLQTYEQY
TRBJ2-1	TRBV5-1	ASSTVVAGDEQF
TRBJ2-2	TRBV19	ASSIQENTGELF
TRBJ2-3	TRBV19	ASSALAGVTDTQY
TRBJ2-2	TRBV15	ATRPGGGNTGELF
TRBJ1-1	TRBV12-5	ASGTLQANLYTEAF
TRBJ2-4	TRBV30	AWSVNPRTLSAKNIQY
TRBJ2-5	TRBV9	ASSTDMQETQY
TRBJ2-2	TRBV7-2	ASSLMNTGELF
TRBJ2-1	TRBV2	ASTSPGGLAGGLVSDEQF
TRBJ1-2	TRBV6-1	ASSEWSNGYT
TRBJ2-2	TRBV9	ASSVGGTGVTGELF
TRBJ2-5	TRBV5-8	ASSLSAGRKTQY
TRBJ2-2	TRBV9	ASNPTGVPTGELF
TRBJ1-4	TRBV18	ASSPRSTRGGNEKLF
TRBJ2-1	TRBV6-5	ASSSAGYGNEQF
TRBJ2-2	TRBV30	AGHVRDTPANTGELF
TRBJ2-7	TRBV15	ATSKTPGTRPYEQY
-	TRBV11-2	ASSLELAEPYEQY
TRBJ1-5	TRBV7-9	ASSFEGPQH
TRBJ2-7	TRBV5-6	ASSLWLAGGSYEQY
TRBJ2-7	TRBV7-9	ASSPIRSGASGYEQY
TRBJ1-1	TRBV7-9	ASSLGQTTEAF
TRBJ1-1	TRBV4-1	ASSHPRSRKNTEAF
TRBJ2-7	TRBV19	ASSGSQQGWDEQY
TRBJ1-2	TRBV7-9	ASRDDTGVFGYT
TRBJ2-7	TRBV27	ASSPGQGPYEQY
TRBJ2-2	TRBV9	ASSVGHNTGELF
TRBJ2-3	TRBV5-6	ASSLDVSSTDTQY
TRBJ2-2	TRBV27	ASSLGPGELF
TRBJ2-5	TRBV7-9	ASSSLSGSVQETQY
TRBJ2-5	TRBV7-9	ASSVSVSETQY
TRBJ2-7	TRBV27	ASKQGHAYEQY
TRBJ2-7	TRBV29-1	SVAGTGGVGYEQY